What follows are 16 T cell receptor beta chains derived from one specimen sequenced in a study of human T cells and chemical hapten exposure. Sample time point: patch test 3, about 24 weeks after DPC sensitization. Noted treatment: therapeutic diphenylcyclopropenone sensitization with weekly scalp DPC. Each CDR3 protein is one row after TCRdb ran MiXCR on the RACE reads. The sample yields approximately 80,000 distinct CDR3 sequences, 11% seen once. Sequencing was performed on whole blood, taken in connection with sensitization to the hapten diphenylcyclopropenone (DPC). The receptors here all came from a woman aged 45-60 years with alopecia areata. Some clones in this sample may be carry-over from other donors' samples.

This clonotype has a count of ten or more. V gene TRBV20-1 combines with J gene TRBJ2-4, with a possible D match to TRBD2 (5 bases). V was clipped by 6 bases and J by 0 bases, with 9 bases between them. Germline CDR1 is DFQATT and CDR2 is SNEGSKA (reference sequence). The CDR3 runs to 13 residues. The DNA of the CDR3 is TGCAGTGCCGCGAGGGTAGCCAAAAACATTCAGTACTTC. It encodes CSAARVAKNIQYF.

V is TRBV21-1 and J is TRBJ2-1; TRBD1, the D gene given by the table, was not confirmed from the DNA. TRBV21-1 corresponds to a pseudogene. This CDR3 has 13 residues. Here the CDR3 DNA reads TGTGCCGGGTCTCGGACACTCACGGGTGAGCAGTTCTTC. This codes for CAGSRTLTGEQFF.

The chain recombines TRBV29-1 with TRBJ2-5; 8 positions agree with TRBD1. CDR1 and CDR2 (germline): SQVTM, ANQGSEA. The J segment lost 5 bases and the V segment lost 1 base, leaving 6 bases of the junction unmatched. CDR3 length: 14 amino acids. The DNA for the CDR3 is TGCAGCGTTGAAGGCCGGGACAGGACGGAGACCCAGTACTTC. This codes for CSVEGRDRTETQYF. Full variable domain (rest looked up from reference TRBV29-1 and TRBJ2-5): SAVISQKPSRDICQRGTSLTIQCQVDSQVTMMFWYRQQPGQSLTLIATANQGSEATYESGFVIDKFPISRPNLTFSTLTVSNMSPEDSSIYLCSVEGRDRTETQYFGPGTRLLVL.

This clonotype was counted ten times or more. The rearrangement uses TRBV9 and TRBJ2-7; the D gene is possibly TRBD1 (5 bases). Trimming stripped 0 bases from V and 5 bases from J, with 15 bases between. CDR1 and CDR2 (germline): SGDLS, YYNGEE. CDR3 length: 15 residues. CDR3 DNA: TGTGCCAGCAGCGTAGGACAGACCTTAACCCACGAGCAGTACTTC. Its translation is CASSVGQTLTHEQYF. Full variable domain (remainder filled in from reference TRBV9 and TRBJ2-7): DSGVTQTPKHLITATGQRVTLRCSPRSGDLSVYWYQQSLDQGLQFLIQYYNGEERAKGNILERFSAQQFPDLHSELNLSSLELGDSALYFCASSVGQTLTHEQYFGPGTRLTVT.

The chain uses TRBV3-1 and TRBJ2-5, with 12 bases fitting TRBD2. The CDR3 totals 18 residues. The junction had 14 bases not matched to a gene; V was cut back by 4 bases and J by 5 bases. Germline values: CDR1 LGHDT, CDR2 YNNKEL (reference sequence). The CDR3 coding sequence is TGTGCCAGCAGCCGACGACTAGCGGGAGTTACCCGGTTGGAGACCCAGTACTTC. This translates into CASSRRLAGVTRLETQYF.

This clonotype was recorded many times. The chain joins TRBV7-9 to TRBJ2-1; 10 bases agree with TRBD2. With V trimmed by 4 bases and J by 4 bases, 13 bases remained unmatched. CDR1 and CDR2 from the germline V gene are SEHNR and FQNEAQ (reference sequence). The CDR3 covers 18 residues. The CDR3 DNA reads TGTGCCAGCAGCTCACCCCGCCTGACTAGCGGGCCTTACAATGAGCAGTTCTTC. Amino acids: CASSSPRLTSGPYNEQFF. Variable domain in full (rest from reference TRBV7-9 and TRBJ2-1): DTGVSQNPRHKITKRGQNVTFRCDPISEHNRLYWYRQTLGQGPEFLTYFQNEAQLEKSRLLSDRFSAERPKGSFSTLEIQRTEQGDSAMYLCASSSPRLTSGPYNEQFFGPGTRLTVL.

In this sample, this clonotype turned up a few times. This chain links TRBV12-3 or TRBV12-4 with TRBJ2-1, with a tentative D call TRBD1 (5 bases). V was shortened by 3 bases and J by 5 bases, with 23 bases between the two germline ends. The length of the CDR3 is 18 residues. The CDR3 spells CASSFDWAGPIQNNEQFF. CDR3 sequence (DNA): TGTGCCAGCAGTTTCGATTGGGCAGGGCCTATACAAAACAATGAGCAGTTCTTC.

This clonotype was seen a handful of times. J is TRBJ2-3 and V is TRBV14; TRBD1 agrees at 9 bases. From germline, CDR1 is SGHDN and CDR2 FVKESK. J lost 5 bases, V lost 5 bases, and 8 bases had no gene match. The CDR3 is 15 residues long. In DNA form, the CDR3 reads TGTGCCAGCAGCGGCGGGACAGGGTTCGGAGATACGCAGTATTTT. Residues: CASSGGTGFGDTQYF.

There are many counts of this clonotype. CDR3 nucleotide sequence: TGTGCCAGCAGCCGCTCAGGAAGCGGGATGAGGGCCAAAAACATTCAGTACTTC. This encodes CASSRSGSGMRAKNIQYF. The chain employs TRBV21-1 and TRBJ2-4; TRBD2, the table's D call, was not compared with the DNA. TRBV21-1 has pseudogene status. The CDR3 contains 18 residues.

The V and J genes are TRBV7-6 and TRBJ2-7; maybe TRBD2 (6 bases). CDR3 length: 14 residues. V was clipped by 0 bases and J by 2 bases, with 8 bases between them. Per the germline V gene, CDR1 is SGHVS and CDR2 is FNYEAQ. The CDR3 DNA follows: TGTGCCAGCAGCTTAGCGCCGGGGGCCTACGAGCAGTACTTC. Translation gives CASSLAPGAYEQYF. Full variable domain (outside the CDR3, taken from reference TRBV7-6 and TRBJ2-7): GAGVSQSPRYKVTKRGQDVALRCDPISGHVSLYWYRQALGQGPEFLTYFNYEAQQDKSGLPNDRFSAERPEGSISTLTIQRTEQRDSAMYRCASSLAPGAYEQYFGPGTRLTVT.

Many counts were recorded for this clonotype. This chain connects TRBV7-3 to TRBJ1-5, with 7 bases fitting TRBD1. Germline CDR1 and CDR2: SGHTA and FQGTGA. CDR3 length equals 13 residues. The J segment lost 4 bases and the V segment lost 5 bases, leaving 2 bases of the junction unmatched. The DNA for the CDR3 is TGTGCCAGCAGCATGGACAGGAATCAGCCCCAGCATTTT. Amino acids: CASSMDRNQPQHF.

The chain carries TRBV5-4 and TRBJ1-1; tentative D call: TRBD1 (6 bases). Germline values: CDR1 SGHNT, CDR2 YYREEE (reference sequence). V gave up 4 bases and J gave up 6 bases, with 16 bases separating them. The CDR3 loop spans 14 amino acids. CDR3 protein: CASSGSQGSAEAFF. The CDR3 coding sequence is TGTGCCAGCAGCGGCAGTCAGGGGAGCGCTGAAGCTTTCTTT.

In its sample, this clonotype was seen many times. This chain joins TRBV5-1 and TRBJ2-7; TRBD1 agrees at 7 bases. The V gene end was trimmed by 4 bases and the J gene end by 2 bases; junction bases not matched to a gene: 6. Germline CDR1 and CDR2: SGHRS and YFSETQ. The CDR3 spans 14 residues. The DNA for the CDR3 is TGCGCCAGCAGCCCAGAGAGGGGGCCCTACGAGCAGTACTTC. Amino acids: CASSPERGPYEQYF.

This clonotype was detected many times. The chain links TRBV7-2 to TRBJ2-3, with 8 bases aligning to TRBD2. There are 16 residues in the CDR3. Germline trimming cut 8 bases from V and 4 bases from J; bases unmatched to any gene: 14. Germline CDR1 reads SGHTA; CDR2 reads FQGNSA. The CDR3 DNA reads TGTGCCAGCGCTTCTTCAAGCGGGAGTGGGGCAGATACGCAGTATTTT. Translating it yields CASASSSGSGADTQYF.

In this sample, this clonotype turned up many times. This sequence joins TRBV5-5 and TRBJ1-1; TRBD1 matches at 8 bases. In germline, CDR1 is SGHKS, CDR2 YYEKEE (reference sequence). V shed 5 bases, J shed 1 base, and the junction held 10 bases outside the gene matches. CDR3 size: 16 residues. CDR3 sequence (DNA): TGTGCCAGCAGTGTGGGACAGGCAAAATCGAACACTGAAGCTTTCTTT. Its protein product is CASSVGQAKSNTEAFF.

The rearrangement uses TRBV14 and TRBJ1-1; unclear D gene. The germline CDR1 and CDR2 sequences are SGHDN and FVKESK. This CDR3 is built from 13 residues. Trimming removed 4 bases from V and 0 bases from J, with 6 bases in between. CDR3 residues: CASSPSVNTEAFF. Here the CDR3 DNA reads TGTGCCAGCAGCCCGTCGGTGAACACTGAAGCTTTCTTT.